The 11 T cell receptor beta chains presented below share a single source sample, sequenced in a study of cytomegalovirus exposure and HLA in healthy donors. PCR was performed using 60 Vbeta and 13 Jbeta primers. Method: immunoSEQ multiplex PCR; TCRdb's copy keeps in-frame clones and lacks some. The sample has tens of thousands of clones, around 10% seen once. The specimen sequenced was PBMCs. The receptors here all came from a man in his sixties in good health and CMV-seropositive.

This clone has just a few counts. The chain has TRBV19 and TRBJ1-4; D gene ambiguous. Trimming removed 7 bases at V and 13 bases at J, with 16 bases between. This CDR3 has 12 amino acids. Germline V gives CDR1 LNHDA, CDR2 SQIVND (reference sequence). CDR3 protein: CASTQSEIGLFF. CDR3 nucleotide sequence: TGTGCCAGTACCCAAAGTGAGATTGGACTGTTTTTT.

This clone was picked up a small number of times. This chain uses TRBV7-9 with TRBJ2-5; 11 positions agree with TRBD2. V trimming: 5 bases; J trimming: 4 bases; junction bases outside the gene matches: 6. Germline V gene sequence: CDR1 SEHNR, CDR2 FQNEAQ (reference sequence). The CDR3 totals 15 residues. CDR3 coding DNA: TGTGCCAGCAGCCAGACTAGCGGGACGAGAGAGACCCAGTACTTC. Translation: CASSQTSGTRETQYF.

The J gene is TRBJ1-2, the V gene TRBV28, with D uncertain. From germline, CDR1 is MDHEN and CDR2 SYDVKM. The CDR3 extends over 15 amino acids. V lost 4 bases to trimming and J lost 4 bases, with 16 bases between them. Here the CDR3 reads CASSWAGGGVYGYTF. Written as DNA, the CDR3 is TGTGCCAGCAGTTGGGCTGGTGGTGGTGTCTATGGCTACACCTTC.

This chain connects TRBV5-6 to TRBJ2-2; 7 positions match TRBD1. The CDR3 is made up of 15 amino acids. Per germline, CDR1 SGHDT and CDR2 YYEEEE. With V trimmed by 3 bases and J by 3 bases, 5 bases remained unmatched. The CDR3 sequence: CASSWGTGDTGELFF. The CDR3, as DNA: TGTGCCAGCAGCTGGGGCACAGGGGACACCGGGGAGCTGTTTTTT. The entire variable domain, with the rest obtained from reference TRBV5-6 and TRBJ2-2, is as follows: DAGVTQSPTHLIKTRGQQVTLRCSPKSGHDTVSWYQQALGQGPQFIFQYYEEEERQRGNFPDRFSGHQFPNYSSELNVNALLLGDSALYLCASSWGTGDTGELFFGEGSRLTVL.

The chain carries TRBV7-6 and TRBJ2-7, with a possible D match to TRBD1 (5 bases). The V end was cut by 1 base, the J end by 2 bases, with 12 bases between. The CDR3 extends over 15 amino acids. The V gene's germline CDR1 is SGHVS and CDR2 FNYEAQ. This CDR3 is CASSLVQGLTYEQYF. The CDR3 nucleotides read TGTGCCAGCAGCTTAGTGCAGGGTCTCACCTACGAGCAGTACTTC. The full variable domain, rest sourced from reference TRBV7-6 and TRBJ2-7, is GAGVSQSPRYKVTKRGQDVALRCDPISGHVSLYWYRQALGQGPEFLTYFNYEAQQDKSGLPNDRFSAERPEGSISTLTIQRTEQRDSAMYRCASSLVQGLTYEQYFGPGTRLTVT.

V usage is TRBV28 and J usage is TRBJ1-1, with 7 bases aligning to TRBD1. The germline CDR1 and CDR2 sequences are MDHEN and SYDVKM. Trimming at V came to 5 bases and at J to 4 bases, leaving 10 bases not matched to a gene. CDR3 length: 15 residues. CDR3: CASSTNGQVGTEAFF. As DNA, the CDR3 is TGTGCCAGCAGTACTAACGGACAGGTCGGCACTGAAGCTTTCTTT.

This clone was detected only a few times. The V call is TRBV28, the J call TRBJ1-1; D gene ambiguous. The length of the CDR3 is 13 residues. Germline CDR1 reads MDHEN; CDR2 reads SYDVKM. The germline V and J ends were trimmed by 4 bases and 0 bases, with 6 bases remaining between them. CDR3 nucleotides: TGTGCCAGCAGTTACAGCCTGAACACTGAAGCTTTCTTT. Translation: CASSYSLNTEAFF.

The gene calls are TRBV30 and TRBJ1-2; the D is unclear. The V and J ends lost 2 bases and 0 bases respectively, with 13 bases between them. CDR3 length: 15 residues. CDR1 and CDR2 from the germline V gene are GTSNPN and SVGIG (reference sequence). CDR3 sequence: CAWSRERAPNYGYTF. The CDR3 DNA follows: TGTGCCTGGAGTCGGGAGAGGGCGCCTAACTATGGCTACACCTTC. The whole variable domain, remainder taken from reference TRBV30 and TRBJ1-2, is SQTIHQWPATLVQPVGSPLSLECTVEGTSNPNLYWYRQAAGRGLQLLFYSVGIGQISSEVPQNLSASRPQDRQFILSSKKLLLSDSGFYLCAWSRERAPNYGYTFGSGTRLTVV.

This chain uses TRBV6-1 with TRBJ2-5; 12 positions match TRBD2. The germline CDR1 and CDR2 sequences are MNHNS and SASEGT. With V trimmed by 3 bases and J by 5 bases, 7 bases remained unmatched. The CDR3 is made up of 16 amino acids. The CDR3 here is CASSELTSGSRETQYF. The CDR3 DNA reads as TGTGCCAGCAGTGAGTTGACTAGCGGGAGTCGGGAGACCCAGTACTTC.

V usage is TRBV30 and J usage is TRBJ1-4; D perhaps matches TRBD1 (5 bases). The V end lost 0 bases, the J end lost 7 bases, and 12 bases lay between the germline ends. Germline-derived CDR1 and CDR2 are GTSNPN and SVGIG (reference sequence). CDR3 size: 14 residues. The CDR3, as DNA: TGTGCCTGGAGTGTGCTCAGGGAGGGTGAAAAACTGTTTTTT. It yields the protein CAWSVLREGEKLFF.

The CDR3 loop is CASSLRGQNYYGYTF. Written as DNA, the CDR3 is TGTGCCAGCAGCTTGAGAGGACAGAATTACTATGGCTACACCTTC. The chain uses TRBV5-4 and TRBJ1-2, with TRBD1 as a possible D gene (6 bases). CDR3 length equals 15 residues. Germline-derived CDR1 and CDR2 are SGHNT and YYREEE (reference sequence). Trimming shortened V by 1 base and J by 3 bases, and 13 bases separated the two germline ends.